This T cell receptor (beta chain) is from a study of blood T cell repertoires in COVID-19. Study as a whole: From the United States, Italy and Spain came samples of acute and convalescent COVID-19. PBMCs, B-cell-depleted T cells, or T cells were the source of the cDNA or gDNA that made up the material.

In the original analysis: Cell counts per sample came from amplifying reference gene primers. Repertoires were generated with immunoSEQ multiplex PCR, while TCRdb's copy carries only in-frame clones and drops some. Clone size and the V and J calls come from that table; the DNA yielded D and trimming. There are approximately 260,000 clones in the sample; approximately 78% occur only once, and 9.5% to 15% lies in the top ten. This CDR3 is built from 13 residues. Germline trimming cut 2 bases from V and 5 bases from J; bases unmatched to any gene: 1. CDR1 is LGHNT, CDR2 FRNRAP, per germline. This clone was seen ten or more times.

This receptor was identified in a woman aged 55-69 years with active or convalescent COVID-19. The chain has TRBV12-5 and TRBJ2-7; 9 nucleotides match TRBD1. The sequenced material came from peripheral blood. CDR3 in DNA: TGTGCTAGTGGTTTGACAGGGGGCGACGAGCAGTACTTC. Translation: CASGLTGGDEQYF. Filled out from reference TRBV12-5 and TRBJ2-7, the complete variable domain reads DARVTQTPRHKVTEMGQEVTMRCQPILGHNTVFWYRQTMMQGLELLAYFRNRAPLDDSGMPKDRFSAEMPDATLATLKIQPSEPRDSAVYFCASGLTGGDEQYFGPGTRLTVT.